The TCR beta chain under discussion was sequenced for a study of blood T cells in healthy people across ages. Study-level background: When template switching was applied, about one barcoded beta molecule was captured per two T cells.

Extractions gave at least 5.5 micrograms of total RNA per sample. Then a second PCR, running about 7 to 11 cycles, was carried out with a sample-barcoded 5' primer and a J-beta primer mix. Each of the cDNA molecules was tagged by a template-switch adaptor with 12 random nucleotides. TCRdb re-called the 5' RACE reads with MiXCR, one entry per CDR3 protein. This table has around 1,600,000 distinct CDR3 sequences, about 45% appearing once. The CDR3 is 20 amino acids. Trimming took off 3 bases at V and 4 bases at J, with 25 bases between the two ends. CDR1 is MNHEY, CDR2 SMNVEV, per germline (reference sequence).

This sequence was found in a woman under 30 in good health. Input material: blood. The chain combines TRBV27 with TRBJ2-6; perhaps D is TRBD1 or TRBD2 (5 bases each). The CDR3 DNA follows: TGTGCCAGCAGTTTTGTTCCCCCGGGACGCTATCGGTCCGGGGCCAACGTCCTGACTTTC. Translation gives CASSFVPPGRYRSGANVLTF. Filled out from reference TRBV27 and TRBJ2-6, the complete variable domain reads EAQVTQNPRYLITVTGKKLTVTCSQNMNHEYMSWYRQDPGLGLRQIYYSMNVEVTDKGDVPEGYKVSRKEKRNFPLILESPSPNQTSLYFCASSFVPPGRYRSGANVLTFGAGSRLTVL.